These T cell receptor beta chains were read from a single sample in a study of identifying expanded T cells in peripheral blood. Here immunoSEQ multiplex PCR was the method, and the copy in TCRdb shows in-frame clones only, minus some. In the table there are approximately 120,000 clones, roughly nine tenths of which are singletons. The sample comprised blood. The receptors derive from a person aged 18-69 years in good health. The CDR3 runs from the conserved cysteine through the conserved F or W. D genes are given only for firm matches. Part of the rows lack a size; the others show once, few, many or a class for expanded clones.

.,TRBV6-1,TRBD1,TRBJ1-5,TGTGCCAGCACCCAGGGGGCTAGCAATCAGCCCCAGCATTTT,CASTQGASNQPQHF
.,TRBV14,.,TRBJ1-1,TGTGCCAGCAGCCAACACCACAGCCGAGGTACTGAAGCTTTCTTT,CASSQHHSRGTEAFF
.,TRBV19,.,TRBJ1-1,TGTGCCAGTAGAGGCAAAGTAGGGAACACTGAAGCTTTCTTT,CASRGKVGNTEAFF
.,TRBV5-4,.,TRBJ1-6,TGTGCCAGCAGGATAGACTCCTATAATTCACCCCTCCACTTT,CASRIDSYNSPLHF
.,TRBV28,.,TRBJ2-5,TGTGCCAGCAGTTTAGGCGCCACGGAGACCCAGTACTTC,CASSLGATETQYF
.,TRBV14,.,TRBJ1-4,TGTGCCAGCAGCCTGCGGATGACTAATGAAAAACTGTTTTTT,CASSLRMTNEKLFF
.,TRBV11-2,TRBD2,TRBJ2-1,TGTGCCAGCAGCTTAGGAGTGCTAGCGGGGGGGCAAAATGAGCAGTTCTTC,CASSLGVLAGGQNEQFF
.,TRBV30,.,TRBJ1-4,TGTGCCTGGAGTGTATACAGGAGGGGAAAAACTGTTTTT,CAWSVYRRGKTVF
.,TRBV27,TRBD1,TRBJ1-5,TGTGCCATCAAAGGACAGGGGAAGTATAGCAATCAGCCCCAGCATTTT,CAIKGQGKYSNQPQHF
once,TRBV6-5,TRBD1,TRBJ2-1,TGTGCCAGCAGTTATCTGGACAGGTTATACAATGAGCAGTTCTTC,CASSYLDRLYNEQFF